This T cell receptor (beta chain) was sequenced for a study of blood T cell repertoires in COVID-19. Overall study: PBMCs, B-cell-depleted T cells, or T cells provided the cDNA or gDNA that made up the material.

V was pared by 6 bases and J by 6 bases, with 14 bases of the junction left unmatched. The CDR3 contains 16 residues. Germline assignment: CDR1 SGHVS and CDR2 FNYEAQ. Data came from immunoSEQ multiplex PCR; TCRdb stores just in-frame clones and leaves some out. Among 380,000 or so clones listed, around 89% were seen once. The rearrangement links TRBV7-6 to TRBJ2-3; 8 positions match TRBD2. This TCR was sampled from a man aged 35-49 years with acute or convalescent COVID-19. Sequencing was carried out using peripheral blood. CDR3 coding DNA: TGTGCCAGCAGTCTTACTACGGGAGGGCCGGGGGATACGCAGTATTTT. It translates to CASSLTTGGPGDTQYF.